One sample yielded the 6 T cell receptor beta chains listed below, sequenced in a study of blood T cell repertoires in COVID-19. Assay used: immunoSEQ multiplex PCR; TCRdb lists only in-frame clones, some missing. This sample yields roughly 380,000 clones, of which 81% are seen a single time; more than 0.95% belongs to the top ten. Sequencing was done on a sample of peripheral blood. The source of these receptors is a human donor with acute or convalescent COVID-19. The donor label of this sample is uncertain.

The CDR3 region has the DNA TGTGCCAGCAGCCGCGGACAGGGAGACACTGAAGCTTTCTTT. It translates to CASSRGQGDTEAFF. The rearrangement joins TRBV5-5 to TRBJ1-1; 8 bases map to TRBD1. The CDR3 length is 14 residues. The V gene's germline CDR1 is SGHKS and CDR2 YYEKEE (reference sequence). J was trimmed by 3 bases and V by 4 bases; bases with no gene match: 5.

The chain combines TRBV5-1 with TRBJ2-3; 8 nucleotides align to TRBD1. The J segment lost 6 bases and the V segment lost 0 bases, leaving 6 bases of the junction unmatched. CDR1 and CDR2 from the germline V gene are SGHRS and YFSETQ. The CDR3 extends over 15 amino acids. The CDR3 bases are TGCGCCAGCAGCTTGGCCGGACAGGGTACGGATACGCAGTATTTT. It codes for CASSLAGQGTDTQYF.

CDR3 bases: TGTGCCAGCAGCTCCACGGGACAGGGTATCTATGGCTACACCTTC. Its translation: CASSSTGQGIYGYTF. This chain uses TRBV7-8 with TRBJ1-2; 9 bases are shared with TRBD1. Germline lookup yields CDR1 SGHVS and CDR2 FQNEAQ. V trimming: 4 bases; J trimming: 4 bases; junction bases outside the gene matches: 7. The CDR3 runs 15 residues.

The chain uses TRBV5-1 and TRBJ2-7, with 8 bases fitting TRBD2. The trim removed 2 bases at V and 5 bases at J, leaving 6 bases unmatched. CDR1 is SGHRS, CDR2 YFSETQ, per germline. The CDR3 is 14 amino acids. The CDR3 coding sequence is TGCGCCAGCAGCTTTAGAGCGGGAGTTGACGAGCAGTACTTC. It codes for CASSFRAGVDEQYF.

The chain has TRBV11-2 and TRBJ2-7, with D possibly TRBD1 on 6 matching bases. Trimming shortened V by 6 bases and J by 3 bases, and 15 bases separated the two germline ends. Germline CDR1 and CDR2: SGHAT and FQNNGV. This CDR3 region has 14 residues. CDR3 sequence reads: CASSSGVRSYEQYF. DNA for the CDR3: TGTGCCAGCAGTTCAGGGGTCAGAAGCTACGAGCAGTACTTC. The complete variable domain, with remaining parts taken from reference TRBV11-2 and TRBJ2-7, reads EAGVAQSPRYKIIEKRQSVAFWCNPISGHATLYWYQQILGQGPKLLIQFQNNGVVDDSQLPKDRFSAERLKGVDSTLKIQPAKLEDSAVYLCASSSGVRSYEQYFGPGTRLTVT.

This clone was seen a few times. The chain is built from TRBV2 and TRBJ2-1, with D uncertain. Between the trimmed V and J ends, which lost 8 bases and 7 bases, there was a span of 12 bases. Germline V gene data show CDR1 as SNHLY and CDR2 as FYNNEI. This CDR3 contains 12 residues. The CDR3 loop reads CASRGFENEQFF. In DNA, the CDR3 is TGTGCCAGCCGCGGATTCGAGAATGAGCAGTTCTTC.